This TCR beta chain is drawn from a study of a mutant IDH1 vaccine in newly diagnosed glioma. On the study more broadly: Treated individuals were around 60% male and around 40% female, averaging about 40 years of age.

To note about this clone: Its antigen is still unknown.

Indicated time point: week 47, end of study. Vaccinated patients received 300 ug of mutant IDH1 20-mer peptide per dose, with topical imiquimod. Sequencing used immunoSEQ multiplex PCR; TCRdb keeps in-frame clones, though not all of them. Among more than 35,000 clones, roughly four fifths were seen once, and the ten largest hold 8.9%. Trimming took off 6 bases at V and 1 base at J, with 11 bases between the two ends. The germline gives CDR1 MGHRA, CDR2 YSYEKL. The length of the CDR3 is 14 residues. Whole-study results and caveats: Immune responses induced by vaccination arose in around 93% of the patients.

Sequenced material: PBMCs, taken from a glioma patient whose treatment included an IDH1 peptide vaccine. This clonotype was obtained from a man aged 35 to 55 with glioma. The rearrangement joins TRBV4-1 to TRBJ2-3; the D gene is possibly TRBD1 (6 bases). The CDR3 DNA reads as TGCGCCAGCAGTCGACAGGCCGGCACAGATACGCAGTATTTT. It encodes CASSRQAGTDTQYF.